These 26 T cell receptor beta chains were all obtained from the same sample, sequenced in a study of early T cells in non-severe SARS-CoV-2 infection. A single record per CDR3 protein comes from TCRdb applying MiXCR to the 5' RACE reads. The sample consists of tens of thousands of distinct CDR3 sequences, approximately 12% of them appearing once. The sample here was whole blood, taken at baseline. The receptors shown here come from an adult who was a healthcare worker with PCR-confirmed SARS-CoV-2 infection or an uninfected control (not recorded which).

This clonotype was counted only a few times. The chain recombines TRBV28 with TRBJ2-7; D remains unclear. This CDR3 is 14 amino acids long. Germline lookup yields CDR1 MDHEN and CDR2 SYDVKM. With 8 bases removed from V and 3 bases from J, the gap between germline ends came to 17 bases. This CDR3 reads CASGSPEFIYEQYF. DNA of the CDR3: TGTGCCAGCGGAAGTCCCGAATTTATCTACGAGCAGTACTTC.

CDR3 coding DNA: TGCGCCAGCAGCTTGAACAGGGGTACGCAAGAGACCCAGTACTTC. Amino acids: CASSLNRGTQETQYF. J is TRBJ2-5 and V is TRBV5-1, with 7 bases identical to TRBD1. The CDR3 totals 15 residues. CDR1 is SGHRS, CDR2 YFSETQ, per germline. The trim removed 1 base at V and 2 bases at J, leaving 5 bases unmatched.

This clonotype was seen more than once but under ten times. J is TRBJ2-2 and V is TRBV19, with D perhaps matching TRBD2 (5 bases). Trimming shortened V by 9 bases and J by 4 bases, and 15 bases separated the two germline ends. Germline V gene lookup returns CDR1 LNHDA and CDR2 SQIVND (reference sequence). This CDR3 is built from 14 residues. CDR3 residues: CASLPRGFTGELFF. The CDR3 bases are TGTGCCAGCCTCCCCCGGGGTTTCACCGGGGAGCTGTTTTTT.

The sample holds many counts of this clonotype. The rearrangement uses TRBV20-1 and TRBJ2-5, with 12 positions matching TRBD2. The CDR3 extends over 15 amino acids. J was trimmed by 6 bases and V by 5 bases; bases with no gene match: 10. Germline V lookup: CDR1 DFQATT, CDR2 SNEGSKA (reference sequence). The CDR3 sequence is CSAGPPTSGGQTQYF. The CDR3 nucleotides are TGCAGTGCTGGACCCCCGACTAGCGGGGGACAGACCCAGTACTTC.

In its sample, this clonotype was seen a few times. The chain carries TRBV7-6 and TRBJ2-1; D unresolved. The CDR3 contains 12 residues. CDR1 and CDR2 from the germline V gene are SGHVS and FNYEAQ. Trimming removed 4 bases from V and 4 bases from J, with 5 bases in between. This chain's CDR3 is CASSSTYNEQFF. CDR3 nucleotide sequence: TGTGCCAGCAGCTCCACTTACAATGAGCAGTTCTTC.

This clonotype was seen only a few times. The CDR3 reads CASSPRPRDSNTGELFF. The CDR3, as DNA: TGTGCCAGCAGCCCCAGGCCCCGGGACAGCAACACCGGGGAGCTGTTTTTT. The J gene is TRBJ2-2, the V gene TRBV14; TRBD1 aligns across 7 bases. This CDR3 is 17 amino acids long. V gave up 4 bases and J gave up 2 bases; unmatched junction bases: 10. Germline assignment: CDR1 SGHDN and CDR2 FVKESK.

The V gene is TRBV3-1, the J gene TRBJ2-2; D remains ambiguous. Trimming removed 4 bases at V and 6 bases at J, with 9 bases between. Germline CDR1 and CDR2: LGHDT and YNNKEL (reference sequence). The CDR3 runs to 13 residues. CDR3 sequence (DNA): TGTGCCAGCAGCCGTGTAAGCCCCGGGGAGCTGTTTTTT. Translation gives CASSRVSPGELFF.

This clonotype was seen ten or more times. The CDR3 carries no conserved terminal phenylalanine or tryptophan, so it likely arises from a read error. The DNA is left out, because the CDR3 cannot be placed on it with certainty; the CDR3 is given as TCRdb lists it. The rearrangement joins TRBV27 to TRBJ2-7; the table names TRBD1, a call not compared with the DNA. Including both end residues, the CDR3 is 13 amino acids long. Germline CDR1 and CDR2: MNHEY and SMNVEV (reference sequence). The CDR3 region is CASLLPGQGTPRT.

The chain carries TRBV7-8 and TRBJ2-3, with 7 positions matching TRBD2. From germline, CDR1 is SGHVS and CDR2 FQNEAQ. The CDR3 consists of 15 residues. V shed 2 bases and J 5 bases; nucleotides not matched to a gene: 7. This chain's CDR3 is CASSLITGGVDTQYF. Here the CDR3 DNA reads TGTGCCAGCAGCTTAATAACGGGAGGAGTAGATACGCAGTATTTT.

This clonotype was counted many times. This chain joins TRBV24-1 and TRBJ2-1; 9 bases are shared with TRBD2. Losses at the gene ends were 4 bases for V and 4 bases for J; bases not matched to a gene: 7. The germline CDR1 and CDR2 sequences are KGHDR and SFDVKD. The CDR3 covers 16 residues. CDR3 sequence reads: CATSDASGITYNEQFF. For the CDR3, the DNA is TGTGCCACCAGTGACGCTAGCGGGATAACGTACAATGAGCAGTTCTTC.

V and J are TRBV5-6 and TRBJ1-1; perhaps TRBD1 as D (5 bases). CDR3 length: 14 amino acids. Germline CDR1 reads SGHDT; CDR2 reads YYEEEE. The V gene lost 5 bases and the J gene lost 1 base, with 12 bases spanning the gap. Here the CDR3 DNA reads TGTGCCAGCAGTTTCCTAGACAGGAACACTGAAGCTTTCTTT. It encodes CASSFLDRNTEAFF.

The sample holds a few counts of this clonotype. The V gene is TRBV18, the J gene TRBJ2-1; D is unclear. V lost 2 bases, J lost 2 bases, and 4 bases lay in between. This CDR3 is built from 13 residues. Germline V CDR1 and CDR2: KGHSH, LQKENI. In DNA, the CDR3 is TGTGCCAGCTCACCAGGGACCTACAATGAGCAGTTCTTC. Translated: CASSPGTYNEQFF.

The chain joins TRBV2 to TRBJ2-1, with unresolved D. Per germline, CDR1 SNHLY and CDR2 FYNNEI. Trimming took off 0 bases at V and 12 bases at J, with 15 bases between the two ends. The CDR3 extends over 14 amino acids. CDR3 nucleotide sequence: TGTGCCAGCAGTGAAGCGCTTCGGCAGGCCGCGCAGTTCTTC. It codes for CASSEALRQAAQFF.

The chain recombines TRBV18 with TRBJ1-1; tentative D call: TRBD1 (6 bases). Per germline, CDR1 KGHSH and CDR2 LQKENI. This CDR3 has 16 residues. Trimming removed 3 bases at V and 0 bases at J, with 14 bases between. As DNA, the CDR3 is TGTGCCAGCTCACCCGACTCGGGGGCCATGAACACTGAAGCTTTCTTT. Its translation: CASSPDSGAMNTEAFF.

The chain has TRBV20-1 and TRBJ1-6, with 12 bases lining up with TRBD1. Losses at the gene ends were 1 base for V and 18 bases for J; bases not matched to a gene: 13. The length of the CDR3 is 15 residues. Germline V gene lookup returns CDR1 DFQATT and CDR2 SNEGSKA (reference sequence). CDR3 in amino acids: CSARVGTGGPPGNHF. The CDR3 DNA is TGCAGTGCTAGAGTTGGGACAGGGGGCCCCCCTGGCAACCACTTT.

This sequence joins TRBV14 and TRBJ2-7; unclear D gene. This CDR3 comprises 15 residues. The ends were cut back, 4 bases at V and 0 bases at J, with 13 bases in the middle. The V gene's germline CDR1 is SGHDN and CDR2 FVKESK. Here the CDR3 reads CASSPVGQYSYEQYF. Written as DNA, the CDR3 is TGTGCCAGCAGCCCGGTGGGCCAGTACTCCTACGAGCAGTACTTC.

Many counts were recorded for this clonotype. This chain links TRBV5-4 with TRBJ1-1, with 7 bases matching TRBD1. Trimming removed 4 bases from V and 6 bases from J; junction bases left unmatched: 12. Germline V gives CDR1 SGHNT, CDR2 YYREEE (reference sequence). The CDR3 runs to 15 residues. In DNA form, the CDR3 reads TGTGCCAGCAGCCGACCGACAGGGACGAAGGCTGAAGCTTTCTTT. Translated: CASSRPTGTKAEAFF.

The chain employs TRBV19 and TRBJ1-4, with D perhaps matching TRBD1 (5 bases). Looked up from germline, CDR1 is LNHDA and CDR2 is SQIVND (reference sequence). This CDR3 has 19 residues. Trimming took off 4 bases at V and 0 bases at J, with 21 bases between the two ends. In nucleotides, the CDR3 is TGTGCCAGTAGTACCCTGGGGCAGCGTACGACGGCAACTAATGAAAAACTGTTTTTT. Its translation is CASSTLGQRTTATNEKLFF. The full variable domain, completed using reference TRBV19 and TRBJ1-4, is DGGITQSPKYLFRKEGQNVTLSCEQNLNHDAMYWYRQDPGQGLRLIYYSQIVNDFQKGDIAEGYSVSREKKESFPLTVTSAQKNPTAFYLCASSTLGQRTTATNEKLFFGSGTQLSVL.

V gene TRBV6-2 or TRBV6-3 combines with J gene TRBJ1-5, with a tentative D call TRBD1 (5 bases). This CDR3 comprises 13 residues. CDR1 MNHEY and CDR2 SVGEGT come from the germline V gene. V lost 8 bases, J lost 1 base, and 9 bases lay in between. For the CDR3, the DNA is TGTGCCAGCCACGACAGAAGCAATCAGCCCCAGCATTTT. Encoded protein: CASHDRSNQPQHF.

This clonotype was seen repeatedly, ten times or more. This chain uses TRBV20-1 with TRBJ2-7; TRBD2 aligns across 11 bases. V was pared by 3 bases and J by 6 bases, with 7 bases of the junction left unmatched. The CDR3 is 14 amino acids. CDR1 is DFQATT, CDR2 SNEGSKA, per germline (reference sequence). CDR3 DNA sequence: TGCAGTGCTAGGATAGCGGGAGGGCCGGGCGAGCAGTACTTC. It codes for CSARIAGGPGEQYF.

This clonotype came up many times. The genes are TRBV18 and TRBJ1-5, with a weak D call TRBD1 (5 bases). The CDR3 length is 15 residues. V was cut by 6 bases and J by 3 bases, with 15 bases left in between. In germline, CDR1 is KGHSH, CDR2 LQKENI. CDR3 coding DNA: TGTGCCAGCTCGCTTACCGCAGGGCTCAATCAGCCCCAGCATTTT. It encodes CASSLTAGLNQPQHF.

The CDR3 DNA follows: TGTGCCAGCCTCAGGCCCGCACGTACTGAAGCTTTCTTT. Translated, it gives CASLRPARTEAFF. This chain links TRBV6-2 or TRBV6-3 with TRBJ1-1; D is uncertain. Germline V lookup: CDR1 MNHEY, CDR2 SVGEGT. V lost 8 bases and J lost 5, with 15 bases in between. CDR3 length: 13 residues.

This chain connects TRBV7-6 to TRBJ2-3, with 10 bases identical to TRBD1. The V segment lost 6 bases and the J segment 5 bases; nucleotides outside the gene matches: 11. Germline-derived CDR1 and CDR2 are SGHVS and FNYEAQ. The CDR3 sequence is 16 residues long. CDR3 DNA: TGTGCCAGCAGTTCTCGCCGGGACAGGGGACGAGATACGCAGTATTTT. It translates to CASSSRRDRGRDTQYF.

This clonotype was seen only a few times. This chain links TRBV20-1 with TRBJ2-7, with 11 bases fitting TRBD2. Per the germline V gene, CDR1 is DFQATT and CDR2 is SNEGSKA (reference sequence). There are 15 residues in the CDR3. The V and J ends lost 2 bases and 3 bases, in that order; junction bases with no gene match: 6. CDR3 sequence (DNA): TGCAGTGCTAGAAAGCCTCTAGCGGGAGGCTACGAGCAGTACTTC. Its translation: CSARKPLAGGYEQYF.

J is TRBJ2-7 and V is TRBV29-1, with TRBD1 matching 9 bases. The CDR3 contains 15 residues. V shed 7 bases and J 0 bases; nucleotides not matched to a gene: 10. Germline lookup yields CDR1 SQVTM and CDR2 ANQGSEA. The CDR3 loop reads CSARLPGQGSYEQYF. CDR3 nucleotides: TGCAGCGCCCGCCTCCCGGGACAGGGCTCCTACGAGCAGTACTTC.

This sequence joins TRBV12-3 or TRBV12-4 and TRBJ2-7; the D gene could be TRBD1 or TRBD2 (5 bases each). This CDR3 is built from 11 residues. V lost 5 bases, J lost 12 bases, and 14 bases lay in between. The CDR3 loop is CASSPGTATYF. DNA for the CDR3: TGTGCCAGCAGTCCTGGGACGGCGACGTACTTC.